The subject of this entry is one T cell receptor beta chain. The target antigen is unknown. The V gene lost 2 bases and the J gene lost 0 bases, with 13 bases spanning the gap. Germline CDR1 reads GTSNPN; CDR2 reads SVGIG (reference sequence). The CDR3 is 16 amino acids. The sample belongs to a study of cytomegalovirus exposure and HLA in healthy donors. Study observations and caveats: A later analysis associated 15,000 or so TCR beta sequences with HLA alleles at a 0.05 false discovery rate. Earlier analysis yielded a pattern in which most TCR beta V segments were productive about 90% or about 30% of the time. In a later analysis, common viral pathogens appeared linked to several of the most significant clusters. Solely CMV serostatus was available to characterize immune exposure.

It was with 60 Vbeta and 13 Jbeta primers that the PCR ran. Data came from immunoSEQ multiplex PCR; TCRdb stores just in-frame clones and leaves some out. In total, the table holds 50,000 to 60,000 clones. What was sequenced was PBMCs. The sequence came from a woman aged 45-59 years in good health and CMV-seropositive. The J gene is TRBJ1-4, the V gene TRBV30; no reliable D call. CDR3 sequence (DNA): TGTGCCTGGAGTCGGCTTCAAACAGCAACTAATGAAAAACTGTTTTTT. Translated: CAWSRLQTATNEKLFF.